This T cell receptor beta chain derives from a study of T-cell reconstitution after alpha-beta-depleted transplantation in children. The CDR3 extends over 14 amino acids. In germline, CDR1 is SNHLY, CDR2 FYNNEI. V shed 7 bases, J shed 7 bases, and the junction held 9 bases outside the gene matches. Points from the study as a whole: A year post-transplant, T-cell counts and diversity derived mostly from newly produced T cells. The high TCRbeta diversity at day 60 in some patients came from surviving recipient T cells and thymic progenitors.

About this clonotype: Its antigen is unidentified.

Preparing the TCRbeta library involved the use of unique molecular identifiers. TCRdb recomputed calls from the PCR reads with MiXCR, one row per CDR3 protein. The sample lists some 100,000 distinct CDR3 sequences; about a sixth were seen once. Sequencing was performed on PBMCs, mostly from graft donor cells, taken 180 days after TCRalphabeta/CD19-depleted stem cell transplant. The rearrangement uses TRBV2 and TRBJ2-2, with TRBD1 identical over 7 bases. The sequence came from a male patient aged 2-15 years who had a stem cell transplant for acute lymphoblastic leukemia, so the T cells may come from the graft donor. The CDR3 sequence is CASTRQGRVGELFF. The DNA of the CDR3 is TGTGCCAGCACCCGACAGGGACGGGTCGGGGAGCTGTTTTTT.